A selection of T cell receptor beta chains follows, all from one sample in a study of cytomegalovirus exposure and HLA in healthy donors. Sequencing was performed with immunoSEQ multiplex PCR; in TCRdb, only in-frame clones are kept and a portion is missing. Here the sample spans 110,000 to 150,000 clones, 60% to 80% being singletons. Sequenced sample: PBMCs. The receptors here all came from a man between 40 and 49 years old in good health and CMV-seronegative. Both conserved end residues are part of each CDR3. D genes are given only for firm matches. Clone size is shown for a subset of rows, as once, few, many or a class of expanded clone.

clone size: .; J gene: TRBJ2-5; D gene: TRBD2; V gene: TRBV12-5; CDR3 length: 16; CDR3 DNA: TGTGCTAGTGGTTTGGGGGACGGGGGGGCGGGAGAGACCCAGTACTTC; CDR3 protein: CASGLGDGGAGETQYF
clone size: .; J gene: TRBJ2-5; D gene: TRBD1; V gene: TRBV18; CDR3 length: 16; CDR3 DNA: TGTGCCAGCTCACCAGACAGGGGGATAGGACAAGAGACCCAGTACTTC; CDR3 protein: CASSPDRGIGQETQYF
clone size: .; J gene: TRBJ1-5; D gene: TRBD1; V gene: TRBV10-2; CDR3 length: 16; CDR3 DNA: TGCGCCAGCAGAGCCGGGACAGTGAACCTCAATCAGCCCCAGCATTTT; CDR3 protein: CASRAGTVNLNQPQHF
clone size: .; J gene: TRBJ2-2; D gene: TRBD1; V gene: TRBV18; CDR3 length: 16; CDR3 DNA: TGTGCCAGCTCACCACCGGGACAGGGTATCACCGGGGAGCTGTTTTTT; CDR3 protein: CASSPPGQGITGELFF
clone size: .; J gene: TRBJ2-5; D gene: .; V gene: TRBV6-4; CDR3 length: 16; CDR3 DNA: TGTGCCAGCAGTGACTCTCCACGGGGCGGGGTAGAGACCCAGTACTTC; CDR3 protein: CASSDSPRGGVETQYF
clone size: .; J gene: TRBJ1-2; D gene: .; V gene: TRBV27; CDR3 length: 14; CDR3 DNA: TGTGCCAGCAGCCGGGGCAGGGGAGAATATGGCTACACCTTC; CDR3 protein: CASSRGRGEYGYTF
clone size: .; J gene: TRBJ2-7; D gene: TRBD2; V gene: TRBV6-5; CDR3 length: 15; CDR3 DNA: TGTGCCAGCAGTTCATATTCGGGGGGGGGCTACGAGCAGTACTTC; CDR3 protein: CASSSYSGGGYEQYF
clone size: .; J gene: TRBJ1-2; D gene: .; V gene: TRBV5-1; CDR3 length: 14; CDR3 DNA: TGCGCCAGCAGCCTAATGGGGGGGCCCTATGGCTACACCTTC; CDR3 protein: CASSLMGGPYGYTF
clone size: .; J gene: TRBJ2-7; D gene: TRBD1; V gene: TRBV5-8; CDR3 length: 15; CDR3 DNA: TGTGCCAGCAGCTGGACCGGGACAGGCTTTAGCGAGCAGTACTTC; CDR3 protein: CASSWTGTGFSEQYF
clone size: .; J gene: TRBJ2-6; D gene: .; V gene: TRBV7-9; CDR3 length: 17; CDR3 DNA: TGTGCCAGCAGAAAACCGGACTCCTTACTTGGGGCCAACGTCCTGACTTTC; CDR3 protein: CASRKPDSLLGANVLTF
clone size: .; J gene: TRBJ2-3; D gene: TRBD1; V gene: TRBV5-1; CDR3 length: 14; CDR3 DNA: TGCGCCAGCAGCCACCAACAGGGGCCAGATACGCAGTATTTT; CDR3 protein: CASSHQQGPDTQYF
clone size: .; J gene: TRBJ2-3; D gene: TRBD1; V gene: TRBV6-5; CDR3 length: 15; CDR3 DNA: TGTGCCAGCAGATCCGGACAGGGGAATGCAGATACGCAGTATTTT; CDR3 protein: CASRSGQGNADTQYF
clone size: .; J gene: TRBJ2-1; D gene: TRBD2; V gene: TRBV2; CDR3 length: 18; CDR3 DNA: TGTGCCAGCAGTGGTCGACTAGCGGGGGTTCTCTCCTACAATGAGCAGTTCTTC; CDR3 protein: CASSGRLAGVLSYNEQFF
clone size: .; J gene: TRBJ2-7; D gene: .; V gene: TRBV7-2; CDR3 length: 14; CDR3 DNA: TGTGCCAGCAGCTCCGCGGCCGGTTGGTACGAGCAGTACTTC; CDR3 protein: CASSSAAGWYEQYF
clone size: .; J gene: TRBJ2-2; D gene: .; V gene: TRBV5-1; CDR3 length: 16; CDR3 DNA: TGCGCCAGCAGCCCCCCCGGGACAAGGGCCACCGGGGAGCTGTTTTTT; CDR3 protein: CASSPPGTRATGELFF
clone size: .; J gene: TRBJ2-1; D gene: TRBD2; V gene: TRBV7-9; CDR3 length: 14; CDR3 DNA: TGTGCCAGCAGCCCTAGCGGGGGTTACAATGAGCAGTTCTTC; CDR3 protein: CASSPSGGYNEQFF
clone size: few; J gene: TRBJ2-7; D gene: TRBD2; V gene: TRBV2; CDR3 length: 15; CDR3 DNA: TGTGCCAGCAGTGAGTACGGGGGGGGTTGGCGAGAGCAGTACTTC; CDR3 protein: CASSEYGGGWREQYF
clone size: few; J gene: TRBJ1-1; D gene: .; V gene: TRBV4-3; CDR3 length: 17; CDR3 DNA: TGCGCCAGCAGCCAAGTCCCACAGGGTTTGTTGAACACTGAAGCTTTCTTT; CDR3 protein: CASSQVPQGLLNTEAFF
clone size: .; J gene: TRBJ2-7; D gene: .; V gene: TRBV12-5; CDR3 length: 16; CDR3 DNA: TGTGCTAGTGGCTTTGTGCGCGGGGAGGTCTCCTACGAGCAGTACTTC; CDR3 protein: CASGFVRGEVSYEQYF